The rows below give T cell receptor beta chains drawn from one sample of a study of blood T cell repertoires in COVID-19. TCRdb's copy holds only in-frame clones and misses some; the assay was immunoSEQ multiplex PCR. In the table there are 160,000 or so clones, about 85% of which are singletons. The sequencing input was peripheral blood. Receptors were obtained from a woman in her 70s with acute or convalescent COVID-19. Both conserved end residues are part of each CDR3. A D gene is named only where the DNA matches it firmly. A clone size is listed for some rows: how often the clone was seen (once, few, many), or a class if it is expanded.

d_call,clone_size,v_call,cdr3_length,j_call,cdr3_nt,cdr3_aa
TRBD1,.,TRBV19,19,TRBJ2-5,TGTGCCAGTAGTGCAGGACAGGGGAGAGGGGGGGACCACCAAGAGACCCAGTACTTC,CASSAGQGRGGDHQETQYF
.,once,TRBV14,17,TRBJ2-3,TGTGCCAGCAGCCAAGAAATTAGGACAGCCAAGGTAGATACGCAGTATTTT,CASSQEIRTAKVDTQYF
.,.,TRBV7-9,13,TRBJ2-1,TGTGCCAGCAGCAGCTCCCTCGTTAGTGAGCAGTTCTTC,CASSSSLVSEQFF
.,once,TRBV5-1,14,TRBJ2-1,TGCGCCAGCAGCTTGGAGCGGGCCTACAATGAGCAGTTCTTC,CASSLERAYNEQFF
.,.,TRBV10-3,15,TRBJ1-1,TGTGCCATCAGTGAGTCCGGGGGGCAGGGTACTGAAGCTTTCTTT,CAISESGGQGTEAFF
TRBD1,.,TRBV29-1,13,TRBJ1-3,TGCAGCGTCACAGGGGGAAGTGGAAACACCATATATTTT,CSVTGGSGNTIYF
TRBD1,.,TRBV7-2,15,TRBJ1-2,TGTGCCAGCAGCTCCCGGGACAGGGTTGGGGTAGGCTACACCTTC,CASSSRDRVGVGYTF
TRBD2,.,TRBV4-2,16,TRBJ2-1,TGTGCCAGCAGCCCGCCGGGTAGCGGGGGCTACAATGAGCAGTTCTTC,CASSPPGSGGYNEQFF
.,.,TRBV19,15,TRBJ1-3,TGTGCCAGTAGTCCAACGGACACCTCTGGAAACACCATATATTTT,CASSPTDTSGNTIYF
TRBD1,.,TRBV10-2,12,TRBJ2-5,TGCGCCAGCAGATACAGGGGAGAGACCCAGTACTTC,CASRYRGETQYF
TRBD2,few,TRBV6-2/TRBV6-3,15,TRBJ2-7,TGTGCCAGCAGTTCAAGACTAGCGGGGAGCTACGAGCAGTACTTC,CASSSRLAGSYEQYF
.,.,TRBV2,14,TRBJ1-1,TGTGCCAGCACTCTAGCGGATTTTCGGACTGAAGCTTTCTTT,CASTLADFRTEAFF
.,.,TRBV19,15,TRBJ1-5,TGTGCCAGTAGTATTTCCGGGGGGGGCAATCAGCCCCAGCATTTT,CASSISGGGNQPQHF
TRBD1,once,TRBV5-4,16,TRBJ2-7,TGTGCCACCCACCTGGGAGGACAGGGGCGAACCTACGAGCAGTACTTC,CATHLGGQGRTYEQYF
.,.,TRBV6-5,14,TRBJ1-5,TGTGCCAGCAGACCCCCAGGGGCGTATCAGCCCCAGCATTTT,CASRPPGAYQPQHF